This T cell receptor beta chain appears in the sequencing data of a study of blood T cell repertoires in COVID-19. Background on the study: T cells, B-cell-depleted T cells, or PBMCs provided the cDNA or gDNA that served as material.

In the original analysis: Amplified reference gene primers provided the basis for estimating nucleated cell counts. Measured with immunoSEQ multiplex PCR; TCRdb has only the in-frame clones, and not every one. Clone size and V and J calls were adopted from that table, with D and trimming inferred from the DNA. Here the sample spans about 59,000 clones, around 79% being singletons. Note on this clone: A clone one base away is much larger, so this may be a read error.

Trimming took 0 bases from V and 2 from J, leaving 6 bases between them. The CDR3 is 14 amino acids. Germline CDR1 is SGHRS and CDR2 is YFSETQ. Sample: peripheral blood. This TCR came from a woman in her 70s with acute or convalescent COVID-19. The chain links TRBV5-1 to TRBJ2-1; D may be TRBD2 (6 bases). CDR3 nucleotides: TGCGCCAGCAGCTTGGGACTAGCCTACAATGAGCAGTTCTTC. Its translation is CASSLGLAYNEQFF.